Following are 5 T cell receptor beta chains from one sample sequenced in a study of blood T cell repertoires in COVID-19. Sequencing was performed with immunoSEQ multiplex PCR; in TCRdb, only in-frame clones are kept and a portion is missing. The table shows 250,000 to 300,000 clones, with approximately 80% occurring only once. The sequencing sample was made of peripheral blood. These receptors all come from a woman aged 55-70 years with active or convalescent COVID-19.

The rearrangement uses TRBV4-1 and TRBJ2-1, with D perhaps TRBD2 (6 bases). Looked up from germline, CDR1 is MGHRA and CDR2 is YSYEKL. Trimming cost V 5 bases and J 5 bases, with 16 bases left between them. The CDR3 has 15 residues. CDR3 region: CASSSTGTRDNEQFF. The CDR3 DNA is TGCGCCAGCAGCTCGACCGGGACTCGAGACAATGAGCAGTTCTTC.

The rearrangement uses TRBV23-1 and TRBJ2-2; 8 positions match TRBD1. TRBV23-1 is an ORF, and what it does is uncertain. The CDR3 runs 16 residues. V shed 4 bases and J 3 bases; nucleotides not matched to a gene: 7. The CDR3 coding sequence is TGCGCCAGCAGTCCTTGGACAGGGTGGTACACCGGGGAGCTGTTTTTT. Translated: CASSPWTGWYTGELFF.

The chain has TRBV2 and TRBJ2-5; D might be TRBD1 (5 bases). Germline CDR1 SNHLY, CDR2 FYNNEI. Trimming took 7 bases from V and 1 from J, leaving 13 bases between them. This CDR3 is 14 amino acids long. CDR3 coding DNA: TGTGCCAGCAAGGGCAGGGCTACCCAAGAGACCCAGTACTTC. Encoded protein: CASKGRATQETQYF.

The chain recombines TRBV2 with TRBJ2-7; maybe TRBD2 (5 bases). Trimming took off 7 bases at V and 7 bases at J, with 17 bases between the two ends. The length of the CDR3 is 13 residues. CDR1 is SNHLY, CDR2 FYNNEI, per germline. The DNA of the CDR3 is TGTGCCAGCAACCAATACGGACTGTGGGAGCAGTACTTC. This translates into CASNQYGLWEQYF. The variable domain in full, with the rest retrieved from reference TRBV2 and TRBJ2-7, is EPEVTQTPSHQVTQMGQEVILRCVPISNHLYFYWYRQILGQKVEFLVSFYNNEISEKSEIFDDQFSVERPDGSNFTLKIRSTKLEDSAMYFCASNQYGLWEQYFGPGTRLTVT.

As DNA, the CDR3 is TGCGCCAGCAGCCAAGATGCACTAGCCTTAGGCGAGCAGTTCTTC. Its protein product is CASSQDALALGEQFF. The rearrangement uses TRBV4-3 and TRBJ2-1, with D maybe TRBD2 (6 bases). Germline lookup yields CDR1 LGHNA and CDR2 YSLEER. V gave up 0 bases and J gave up 10 bases, with 16 bases separating them. The CDR3 consists of 15 residues.